This T cell receptor (beta chain) is from a study of regulatory T cells in long-lasting Graves disease. Time point defined: newly diagnosed GD, antithyroid drugs for less than 3 months. Scientists built the TCR library using RNA that was extracted from PBMCs. In each case, Graves' disease was diagnosed per American Thyroid Association guidelines. With EDTA tubes as the receptacles, around 10 milliliters of peripheral blood were drawn. Arm-PCR of CDR3 regions and iRepertoire HTBI primers were the basis on which TCR beta libraries were built. TCRdb itself ran the multiplex PCR reads through MiXCR, one entry per CDR3 protein. The data show some 340,000 distinct CDR3 sequences, roughly 12% seen once. This clonotype turned up a few times. Its antigen is undetermined. The CDR3 is 13 residues long. Germline CDR1 is SGHRS and CDR2 is YFSETQ. The V and J ends lost 1 base and 4 bases, in that order; junction bases with no gene match: 1.

Findings and limits, study-wide: Among the persistent patients, fewer than 3,000 public clonotypes were shared, more than the approximately 970 shared among new patients. TRBV28 was favored in persistent disease, as were TRBJ1-2 and TRBJ2-5.

This sample was also put to use in a study of T cells in Graves' hyperthyroidism and ophthalmopathy.

The chain joins TRBV5-1 to TRBJ2-7, with TRBD2 matching 8 bases. This sequence was found in a woman in her late teens or twenties with Graves disease. The sequences come from peripheral blood mononuclear cells (PBMCs), collected at new diagnosis, from a patient treated with antithyroid drugs. The CDR3 bases are TGCGCCAGCAGCTTGCGGGGGGGGTACGAGCAGTACGTC. Translated: CASSLRGGYEQYV.